This T cell receptor (beta chain) was profiled in a study of blood T cell repertoires in COVID-19. Study-wide background: The origin of the acute and convalescent COVID-19 samples was the United States, Italy and Spain.

Trimming stripped 0 bases from V and 3 bases from J, with 11 bases between. Germline values: CDR1 MNHNS, CDR2 SASEGT. The CDR3 sequence is 15 residues long. The protocol was immunoSEQ multiplex PCR, while the TCRdb copy is restricted to in-frame clones and leaves out a portion. The sample gives some 500,000 clones, 85% to 90% of which show up once; around 7.8% is in the top ten. The specimen was peripheral blood. The receptor was isolated from a woman aged 45-65 years with COVID-19, enrolled during active disease. The chain is built from TRBV6-1 and TRBJ1-1; D perhaps matches TRBD1 (6 bases). CDR3 protein: CASSEAGGTHTEAFF. The CDR3 nucleotides are TGTGCCAGCAGTGAAGCCGGGGGGACACACACTGAAGCTTTCTTT.